Below are 7 T cell receptor beta chains sequenced from a single sample in a study of T cells in Graves' hyperthyroidism and ophthalmopathy. TCR beta CDR3 sequences were amplified from RNA transcripts. A set of HTBI primers served as the primers for a first-round RT-PCR of the TCR CDR3. TCRdb redid the calling of the multiplex PCR reads with MiXCR, one entry per CDR3 protein. The sample holds fewer than 600,000 distinct CDR3 sequences, under 15% seen once. Sequenced: blood. The receptors were gathered from a young woman with Graves' hyperthyroidism.

This clonotype was observed many times. The rearrangement joins TRBV12-5 to TRBJ2-7; D could derive from TRBD1 or TRBD2 (7 bases each). V was trimmed by 4 bases and J by 3 bases, leaving 16 bases between them. CDR3 size: 15 residues. Germline V gene sequence: CDR1 LGHNT, CDR2 FRNRAP. CDR3: CASGSRGGGLYEQYF. The CDR3 region has the DNA TGTGCTAGTGGTTCCCGGGGAGGGGGCCTCTACGAGCAGTACTTC.

This clonotype showed up many times. The CDR3 loop reads CASIPRTGRIIGGELFF. As DNA, the CDR3 is TGTGCCAGTATCCCTAGGACAGGGAGGATCATTGGCGGGGAGCTGTTTTTT. The chain has TRBV19 and TRBJ2-2; 8 nucleotides agree with TRBD1. The CDR3 is made up of 17 amino acids. Germline trimming cut 7 bases from V and 7 bases from J; bases unmatched to any gene: 17. Germline V lookup: CDR1 LNHDA, CDR2 SQIVND (reference sequence).

This clonotype was seen many times. The genes are TRBV6-4 and TRBJ2-2; a weak D match, TRBD2 (6 bases). Germline V gene data show CDR1 as MRHNA and CDR2 as SNTAGT. Trimming shortened V by 5 bases and J by 2 bases, and 9 bases separated the two germline ends. The CDR3 totals 14 residues. The chain's CDR3 is CASSNGTNTGELFF. CDR3 bases: TGTGCCAGCAGTAACGGGACTAACACCGGGGAGCTGTTTTTT.

The V and J genes are TRBV18 and TRBJ2-1; unclear D gene. Trimming removed 3 bases at V and 10 bases at J, with 13 bases between. Germline values: CDR1 KGHSH, CDR2 LQKENI. This CDR3 spans 13 amino acids. The CDR3 sequence is CASSPNDDMEQFF. CDR3 DNA sequence: TGTGCCAGCTCACCGAATGACGACATGGAGCAGTTCTTC.

This clonotype has ten or more counts. The genes are TRBV24-1 and TRBJ2-7; 10 positions match TRBD2. The CDR3 is made up of 18 amino acids. Trimming at V came to 4 bases and at J to 2 bases, leaving 13 bases not matched to a gene. CDR1 and CDR2 from the germline V gene are KGHDR and SFDVKD. This chain's CDR3 is CATSDPGLVSGRAYEQYV. In DNA form, the CDR3 reads TGTGCCACCAGTGACCCGGGGCTTGTCAGCGGGAGGGCCTACGAGCAGTACGTC.

The V call is TRBV9, the J call TRBJ2-1, with a possible D match to TRBD2 (6 bases). The CDR3 spans 15 residues. Deletions cut 3 bases from V and 3 bases from J, with 13 bases between. Looked up from germline, CDR1 is SGDLS and CDR2 is YYNGEE. The CDR3 nucleotides are TGTGCCAGCAGCGAGCCTCCGGGAGACTACAATGAGCAGTTCTTC. Protein product: CASSEPPGDYNEQFF.

Concerning this clonotype itself: A much larger clone is a single base away; this may be a read error. The chain joins TRBV30 to TRBJ2-1; D is uncertain. Trimming took 0 bases from V and 10 from J, leaving 10 bases between them. CDR1 is GTSNPN, CDR2 SVGIG, per germline (reference sequence). The CDR3 has 12 residues. The CDR3 DNA follows: TGTGCCTGGAGTGTACAGCCCTACGAGCAGTTCTTC. It specifies CAWSVQPYEQFF.